Sample share makes the clone carrying this TCR beta chain medium-sized. Method: immunoSEQ multiplex PCR; TCRdb's copy keeps in-frame clones and lacks some. This repertoire shows around 30,000 clones, 75% to 95% found once; its top ten account for approximately 25%. The sample comes from a study of OX40 agonist ivuxolimab in advanced cancers. Germline V lookup: CDR1 LNHDA, CDR2 SQIVND (reference sequence). The V end lost 10 bases, the J end lost 5 bases, and 11 bases lay between the germline ends. This CDR3 has 11 residues. This sequence was found in an adult with an advanced solid tumor such as melanoma, head and neck, liver or kidney cancer. The input for sequencing was CD4+ or CD8+ T cells sorted from blood, taken in a trial of the OX40 agonist ivuxolimab. V and J are TRBV19 and TRBJ1-2; D unclear. CDR3 residues: CATLDFYGYTF. The CDR3 coding sequence is TGTGCCACTCTGGATTTTTATGGCTACACCTTC.